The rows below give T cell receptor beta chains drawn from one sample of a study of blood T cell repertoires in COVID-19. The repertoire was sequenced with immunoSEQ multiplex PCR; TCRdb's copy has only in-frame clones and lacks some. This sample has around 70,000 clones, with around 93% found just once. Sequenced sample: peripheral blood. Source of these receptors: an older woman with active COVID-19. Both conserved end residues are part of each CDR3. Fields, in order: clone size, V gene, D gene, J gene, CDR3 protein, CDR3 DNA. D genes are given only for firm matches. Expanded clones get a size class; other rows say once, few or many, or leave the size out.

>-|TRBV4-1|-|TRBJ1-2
CASSQEGVDYGYTF
TGCGCCAGCAGCCAAGAAGGGGTGGACTATGGCTACACCTTC
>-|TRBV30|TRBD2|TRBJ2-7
CAWSATRAGAHYEQYF
TGTGCCTGGAGCGCAACCCGAGCGGGAGCGCACTACGAGCAGTACTTC
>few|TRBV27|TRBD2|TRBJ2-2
CASSWAGAGELFF
TGTGCCAGCTCGTGGGCGGGAGCCGGGGAGCTGTTTTTT
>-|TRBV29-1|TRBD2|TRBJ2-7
CSVVSPSSGTAYEQYF
TGCAGCGTTGTCTCCCCATCTAGCGGGACGGCCTACGAGCAGTACTTC
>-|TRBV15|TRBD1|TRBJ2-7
CATSRDRGYEQYF
TGTGCCACCAGCCGGGACAGGGGTTACGAGCAGTACTTC
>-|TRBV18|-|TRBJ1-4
CASSPQGSMTTNEKLFF
TGTGCCAGCTCACCTCAGGGGTCGATGACAACTAATGAAAAACTGTTTTTT
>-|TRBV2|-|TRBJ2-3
CASKWLGSPQYF
TGTGCCAGCAAGTGGCTCGGGTCGCCGCAGTATTTT
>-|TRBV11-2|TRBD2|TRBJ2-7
CASSLERGGAYEQYF
TGTGCCAGCAGCTTAGAAAGGGGAGGGGCCTACGAGCAGTACTTC
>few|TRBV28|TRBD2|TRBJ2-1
CASLGRDGFTSGRYNEQFF
TGTGCCAGCCTGGGTCGTGATGGGTTCACTAGCGGGAGGTACAATGAGCAGTTCTTC
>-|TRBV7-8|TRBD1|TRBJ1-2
CASSRDRELGYTF
TGTGCCAGCAGCCGGGACAGGGAACTTGGCTACACCTTC
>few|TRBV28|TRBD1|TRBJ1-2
CASGRTDRAGGGYTF
TGTGCCAGCGGCCGGACCGACAGGGCGGGGGGTGGCTACACCTTC
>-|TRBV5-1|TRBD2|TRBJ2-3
CASSGRASSTDTQYF
TGCGCCAGCAGCGGGAGGGCTTCTAGCACAGATACGCAGTATTTT
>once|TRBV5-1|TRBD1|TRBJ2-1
CASSSGDRVSNEQFF
TGCGCCAGCAGCTCGGGGGACAGGGTGTCTAATGAGCAGTTCTTC
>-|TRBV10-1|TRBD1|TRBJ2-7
CASSPGTGSYEQYF
TGCGCCAGCAGCCCCGGGACAGGGAGCTACGAGCAGTACTTC
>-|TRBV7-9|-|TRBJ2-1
CASSLVDNSYNEQFF
TGTGCCAGCAGCTTAGTAGACAACTCCTACAATGAGCAGTTCTTC
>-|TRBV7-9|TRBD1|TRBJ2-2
CASSSGQRNTGELFF
TGTGCCAGCAGCTCGGGACAGAGGAACACCGGGGAGCTGTTTTTT
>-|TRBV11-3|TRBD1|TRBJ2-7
CASSRGGTGYEQYF
TGTGCCAGCAGCCGAGGTGGGACAGGCTACGAGCAGTACTTC
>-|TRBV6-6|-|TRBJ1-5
CASSLDNQPQHF
TGTGCCAGCAGTTTAGACAATCAGCCCCAGCATTTT
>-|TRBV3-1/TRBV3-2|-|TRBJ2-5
CASSQVGVGTQYF
TGTGCCAGCAGCCAAGTCGGGGTAGGAACCCAGTACTTC
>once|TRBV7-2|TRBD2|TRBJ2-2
CASSLGGVNTGELFF
TGTGCCAGCAGCCTTGGGGGGGTCAACACCGGGGAGCTGTTTTTT
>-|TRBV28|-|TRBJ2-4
CASSPPGVRNIQYF
TGTGCCAGCAGTCCTCCCGGTGTGAGAAACATTCAGTACTTC
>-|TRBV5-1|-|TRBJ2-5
CASSRRGEIQETQYF
TGCGCCAGCAGCAGGCGCGGGGAGATACAAGAGACCCAGTACTTC
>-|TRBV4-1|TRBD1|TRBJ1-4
CASSQDLGTEVGEKLFF
TGCGCCAGCAGCCAAGATCTTGGGACAGAAGTTGGTGAAAAACTGTTTTTT
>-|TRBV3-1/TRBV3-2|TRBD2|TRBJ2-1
CASSQARLAGGRQEQFF
TGTGCCAGCAGCCAAGCCCGACTAGCGGGAGGGAGGCAGGAGCAGTTCTTC
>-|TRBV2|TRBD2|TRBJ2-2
CASTLGGTGELFF
TGTGCCAGTACCCTCGGGGGGACCGGGGAGCTGTTTTTT
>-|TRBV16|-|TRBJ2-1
CASSPQGEGNEQFF
TGTGCCAGCAGCCCACAGGGCGAAGGCAATGAGCAGTTCTTC
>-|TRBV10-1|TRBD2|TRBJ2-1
CASSALAGGYNEQFF
TGCGCCAGCAGCGCACTAGCGGGAGGTTACAATGAGCAGTTCTTC
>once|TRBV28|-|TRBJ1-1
CASSREQGTEAFF
TGTGCCAGCAGCCGAGAACAGGGAACTGAAGCTTTCTTT
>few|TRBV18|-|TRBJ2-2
CASSPQGVNTGELFF
TGTGCCAGCTCACCACAGGGGGTGAACACCGGGGAGCTGTTTTTT
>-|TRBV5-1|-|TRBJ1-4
CASSLVPGPNEKLFF
TGCGCCAGCAGCTTAGTCCCAGGGCCCAATGAAAAACTGTTTTTT
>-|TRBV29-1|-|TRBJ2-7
CSANTGVNSYEQYF
TGCAGCGCTAACACAGGAGTCAACTCCTACGAGCAGTACTTC
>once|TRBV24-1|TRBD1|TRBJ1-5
CATSDPRQGYQPQHF
TGTGCCACCAGTGATCCGAGACAGGGGTATCAGCCCCAGCATTTT
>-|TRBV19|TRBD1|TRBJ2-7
CASSLSGTAQYEQYF
TGTGCCAGTAGTTTATCCGGGACAGCCCAGTACGAGCAGTACTTC
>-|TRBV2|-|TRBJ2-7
CASSDMGVGGAYEQYF
TGTGCCAGCAGTGACATGGGCGTCGGAGGGGCCTACGAGCAGTACTTC
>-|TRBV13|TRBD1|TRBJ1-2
CASSSPRGGYGYTF
TGTGCCAGCAGCTCCCCCCGAGGGGGCTACGGCTACACCTTC
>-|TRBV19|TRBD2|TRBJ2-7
CARSGASGTYEQYF
TGTGCCAGGTCGGGGGCTAGCGGGACCTACGAGCAGTACTTC
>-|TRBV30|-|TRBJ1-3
CASRHTGSGNTIYF
TGTGCCTCCAGGCATACAGGGTCTGGAAACACCATATATTTT
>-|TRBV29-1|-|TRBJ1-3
CSARRGAGNTIYF
TGCAGCGCCCGGAGGGGAGCTGGAAACACCATATATTTT
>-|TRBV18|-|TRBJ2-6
CASSNSGANVLTF
TGTGCCAGCTCAAACTCGGGGGCCAACGTCCTGACTTTC
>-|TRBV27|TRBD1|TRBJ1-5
CASASGQGSYSNQPQHF
TGTGCCAGCGCTTCGGGACAGGGGAGTTATAGCAATCAGCCCCAGCATTTT
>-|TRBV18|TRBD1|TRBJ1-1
CASSEGASNTEAFF
TGTGCCAGCTCAGAGGGGGCGTCGAACACTGAAGCTTTCTTT
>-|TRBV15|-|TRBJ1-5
CATSRPEGREGQPQHF
TGTGCCACCAGCAGGCCGGAAGGCAGGGAGGGTCAGCCCCAGCATTTT
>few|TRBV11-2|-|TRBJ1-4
CASSRTGSGLIRNEKLFF
TGTGCCAGCAGCCGCACAGGTTCGGGTCTTATTCGTAATGAAAAACTGTTTTTT
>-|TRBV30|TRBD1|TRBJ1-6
CAWSAGWTGGNSPLHF
TGTGCCTGGAGTGCTGGTTGGACAGGGGGGAATTCACCCCTCCACTTT
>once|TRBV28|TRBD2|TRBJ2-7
CASSSGLPMGYEQYF
TGTGCCAGCAGTTCGGGACTACCAATGGGTTACGAGCAGTACTTC
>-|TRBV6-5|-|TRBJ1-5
CASSYSNSNQPQHF
TGTGCCAGCAGTTACTCGAACTCCAATCAGCCCCAGCATTTT
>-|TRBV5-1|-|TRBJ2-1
CASSFGTTGLGTDEQFF
TGCGCCAGCAGCTTTGGGACCACAGGGCTTGGGACGGATGAGCAGTTCTTC
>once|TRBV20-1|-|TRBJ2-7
CSASLTSNEQYF
TGCAGTGCTAGTCTGACAAGTAACGAGCAGTACTTC
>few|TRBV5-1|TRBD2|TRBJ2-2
CASSPAAPGLAGSGELFF
TGCGCCAGCAGCCCCGCGGCACCGGGACTAGCGGGATCCGGGGAGCTGTTTTTT
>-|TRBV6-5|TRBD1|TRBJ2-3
CASSQQGASTDTQYF
TGTGCCAGCAGCCAACAGGGGGCTAGCACAGATACGCAGTATTTT
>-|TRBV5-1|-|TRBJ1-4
CASSHSGASEKLFF
TGCGCCAGCAGTCATTCAGGGGCGAGTGAAAAACTGTTTTTT
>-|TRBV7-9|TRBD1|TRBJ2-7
CASSRRDSFYYEQYF
TGTGCCAGCAGCCGCCGGGACAGTTTTTATTACGAGCAGTACTTC
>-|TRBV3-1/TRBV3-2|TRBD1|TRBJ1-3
CASSRGQGNSGNTIYF
TGTGCCAGCAGCCGGGGACAGGGTAATTCTGGAAACACCATATATTTT
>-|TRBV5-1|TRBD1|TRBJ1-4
CASTDRGSINEKLFF
TGCGCCAGCACCGACAGGGGGTCTATTAATGAAAAACTGTTTTTT
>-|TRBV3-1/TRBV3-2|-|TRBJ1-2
CASSQETNRRLNYGYTF
TGTGCCAGCAGCCAAGAAACAAACAGGAGACTTAACTATGGCTACACCTTC